A single TCR beta chain is shown here with its context. These data belong to a study of blood T cell repertoires in COVID-19. Looking at the study overall: Whether acute or convalescent, the COVID-19 samples came from the United States, Italy and Spain.

Germline values: CDR1 LNHDA, CDR2 SQIVND (reference sequence). J was trimmed by 9 bases and V by 3 bases; bases with no gene match: 7. This CDR3 has 16 residues. In the authors' workflow: The assay estimated nucleated cells by amplifying reference gene primers. The protocol was immunoSEQ multiplex PCR, while the TCRdb copy is restricted to in-frame clones and leaves out a portion. The D gene and trimming were derived from the DNA, and the V and J assignments and clone size from that table. The data show about 220,000 clones, approximately 85% seen once. The chain links TRBV19 to TRBJ2-1; TRBD2 matches 14 bases. The clonotype was recovered from a woman in her 70s with COVID-19, enrolled during active disease. The sequencing input was peripheral blood. The CDR3 sequence: CASSISGTSGRLEQFF. CDR3 nucleotides: TGTGCCAGTAGTATTTCCGGGACTAGCGGGAGACTTGAGCAGTTCTTC.